The subject of this entry is one T cell receptor (beta chain). Germline V gene sequence: CDR1 KGHDR, CDR2 SFDVKD. There are 14 residues in the CDR3. The record originates from a study of blood T cells in healthy people across ages. The study isolated at least 6.5 million PBMCs from each sample. The authors ran a second PCR of about 6 to 12 cycles using a sample-barcoded 5' primer and a J-beta primer mix. TCRdb re-called the 5' RACE reads with MiXCR, one entry per CDR3 protein. The sample includes roughly 830,000 distinct CDR3 sequences, approximately 59% seen only once; the top ten take around 30%. The sequencing input was blood. This TCR was recovered from a young man in good health. V is TRBV24-1 and J is TRBJ2-7; weak D call: TRBD1 (6 bases). The end of the DNA is better explained by TRBJ2-5, so the J call may be wrong. The CDR3 sequence: CATSDRTARETQYF. CDR3 DNA sequence: TGTGCCACCAGTGATCGGACAGCCAGGGAGACCCAGTACTTC.